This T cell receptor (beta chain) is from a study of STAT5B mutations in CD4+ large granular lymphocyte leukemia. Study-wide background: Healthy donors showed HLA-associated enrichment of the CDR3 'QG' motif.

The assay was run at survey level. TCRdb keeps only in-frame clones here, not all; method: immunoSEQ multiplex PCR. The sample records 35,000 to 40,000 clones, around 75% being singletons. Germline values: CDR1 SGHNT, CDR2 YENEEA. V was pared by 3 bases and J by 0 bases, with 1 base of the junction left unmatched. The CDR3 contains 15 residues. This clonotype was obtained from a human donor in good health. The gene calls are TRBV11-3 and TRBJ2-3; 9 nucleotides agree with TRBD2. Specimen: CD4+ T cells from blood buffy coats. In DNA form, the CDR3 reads TGTGCCAGCAGCTTTAGCGGGGGAAGCACAGATACGCAGTATTTT. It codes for CASSFSGGSTDTQYF. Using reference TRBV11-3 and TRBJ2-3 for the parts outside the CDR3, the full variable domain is EAGVVQSPRYKIIEKKQPVAFWCNPISGHNTLYWYLQNLGQGPELLIRYENEEAVDDSQLPKDRFSAERLKGVDSTLKIQPAELGDSAVYLCASSFSGGSTDTQYFGPGTRLTVL.